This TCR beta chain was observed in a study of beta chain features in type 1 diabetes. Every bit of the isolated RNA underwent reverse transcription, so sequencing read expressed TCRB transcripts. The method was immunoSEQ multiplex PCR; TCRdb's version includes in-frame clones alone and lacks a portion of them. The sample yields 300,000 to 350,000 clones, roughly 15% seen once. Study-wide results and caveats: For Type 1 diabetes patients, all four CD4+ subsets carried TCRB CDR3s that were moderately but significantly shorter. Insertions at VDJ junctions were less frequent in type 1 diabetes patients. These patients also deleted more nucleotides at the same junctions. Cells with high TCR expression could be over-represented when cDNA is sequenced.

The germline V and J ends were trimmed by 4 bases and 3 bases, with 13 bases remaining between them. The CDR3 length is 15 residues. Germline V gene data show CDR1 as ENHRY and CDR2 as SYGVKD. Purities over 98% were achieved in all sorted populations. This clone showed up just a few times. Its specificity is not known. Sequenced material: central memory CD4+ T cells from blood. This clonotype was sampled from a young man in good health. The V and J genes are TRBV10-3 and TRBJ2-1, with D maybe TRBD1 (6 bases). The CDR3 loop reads CAISARDTDYNEQFF. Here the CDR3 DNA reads TGTGCCATCAGTGCCCGGGACACTGACTACAATGAGCAGTTCTTC.